Shown below are 28 T cell receptor beta chains from a single sample sequenced in a study of esophageal squamous cell carcinoma under preoperative chemotherapy. MiXCR, applied by TCRdb to the PCR reads, yields one record per CDR3 protein. Of roughly 30,000 distinct CDR3 sequences listed, roughly 52% are singletons. Noted time point: before preoperative PTX-NDP chemotherapy. This sample was gathered from a patient given preoperative chemotherapy. The receptors come from a human donor with esophageal squamous cell carcinoma. The donor label of this sample is uncertain.

A note on this clonotype: The junction departs from the called germline gene at one end, perhaps through a read error. The rearrangement joins TRBV7-8 to TRBJ2-3; possible D gene TRBD2, 5 bases. Germline V gene sequence: CDR1 SGHVS, CDR2 FQNEAQ. The CDR3 extends over 14 amino acids. CDR3 in amino acids: CASSGLSANNTQYF. The CDR3 bases are TGTGCCAGCAGCGGACTGTCTGCCAACAATACGCAGTATTTC. Variable domain in full (rest from reference TRBV7-8 and TRBJ2-3): GAGVSQSPRYKVAKRGQDVALRCDPISGHVSLFWYQQALGQGPEFLTYFQNEAQLDKSGLPSDRFFAERPEGSVSTLKIQRTQQEDSAVYLCASSGLSANNTQYFGPGTRLTVL.

This clonotype rates as medium-sized. This chain connects TRBV7-2 to TRBJ2-6; no clear D gene. Germline loops: CDR1 SGHTA, CDR2 FQGNSA. Trimming took off 5 bases at V and 1 base at J, with 9 bases between the two ends. The CDR3 has 15 residues. The CDR3 bases are TGTGCCAGCAGCCCCCGGATATCTGGGGCCAACGTCCTGACTTTC. This gives the protein CASSPRISGANVLTF.

This clonotype is labeled as medium-sized. The chain has TRBV6-1 and TRBJ2-1, with 8 positions matching TRBD2. Germline CDR1 reads MNHNS; CDR2 reads SASEGT. This CDR3 region has 15 residues. Trimming took 6 bases from V and 3 from J; bases not matched to a gene: 7. The CDR3, as DNA: TGTGCCAGCAGGCCCGAAGCGGGAGTCTACAATGAGCAGTTCTTC. This translates into CASRPEAGVYNEQFF.

Comments on this clonotype: A much more abundant neighbour one base away suggests this may be a read error. Because the CDR3's place on the DNA is in doubt, the DNA is left out and the CDR3 is given as listed by TCRdb. V gene TRBV7-5 combines with J gene TRBJ2-3; TRBD1 is the table's D call, not checked against the DNA. TRBV7-5 is labeled a pseudogene. The CDR3 is 21 residues long, ends included. The CDR3 loop reads CISVSEASWNRGGSIRDEQFF.

On this clonotype: A junction boundary mismatches the germline segment, possibly from a read error. This rearrangement joins TRBV7-8 to TRBJ2-3; D may be TRBD2 (7 bases). The CDR3 totals 15 residues. Germline assignment: CDR1 SGHVS and CDR2 FQNEAQ. The CDR3: CGSSLQERDTDTQYF. CDR3 in DNA: TGTGGCAGCAGCTTACAGGAGCGGGACACAGATACCCAGTATTTC.

This clonotype was counted ten times or more. V is TRBV19 and J is TRBJ2-1; 7 bases align to TRBD2. Looked up from germline, CDR1 is LNHDA and CDR2 is SQIVND (reference sequence). The CDR3 runs to 16 residues. V lost 6 bases to trimming and J lost 8 bases; unmatched junction nucleotides: 16. The CDR3 loop reads CASSHTSVDRAHEQFF. The CDR3 nucleotides read TGTGCCAGTAGCCACACTAGCGTCGATAGGGCCCATGAGCAGTTCTTC.

This clonotype came up once. V usage is TRBV27 and J usage is TRBJ2-7; D possibly corresponds to TRBD2 (6 bases). The CDR3 covers 15 residues. The V gene's germline CDR1 is MNHEY and CDR2 SMNVEV (reference sequence). Trimming cost V 5 bases and J 3 bases, with 17 bases left between them. The CDR3 DNA is TGTGCCAGCAGTCAATTCACTGGCGGGGACTACGAGCAGTACTTC. The encoded protein is CASSQFTGGDYEQYF.

The chain employs TRBV7-3 and TRBJ2-3; 9 bases match TRBD1. This CDR3 spans 16 amino acids. Germline-derived CDR1 and CDR2 are SGHTA and FQGTGA. The V segment lost 5 bases and the J segment 1 base; nucleotides outside the gene matches: 7. CDR3: CASSLGTGIGTDTQYF. The CDR3 nucleotides are TGTGCCAGCAGCCTGGGGACAGGGATTGGCACAGATACGCAGTATTTT.

The sample holds many counts of this clonotype. The CDR3 loop reads CASSLGVAGDDSIQYF. In nucleotides, the CDR3 is TGTGCCAGCAGCTTAGGGGTAGCGGGTGACGATAGTATTCAGTACTTC. The chain is built from TRBV7-2 and TRBJ2-4, with 7 positions matching TRBD2. After removal of 1 base from V and 10 bases from J, the junction contained 13 bases not matched to a gene. The CDR3 is made up of 16 amino acids. Germline-derived CDR1 and CDR2 are SGHTA and FQGNSA.

The sample holds many counts of this clonotype. The chain links TRBV4-2 to TRBJ2-1; 9 bases line up with TRBD2. V trimming: 0 bases; J trimming: 2 bases; junction bases outside the gene matches: 2. This CDR3 is built from 16 residues. CDR1 is LGHNA and CDR2 is YNFKEQ in the germline V gene. CDR3 bases: TGTGCCAGCAGCCAAGATGCGGGAGGGACCTACAATGAGCAGTTCTTC. It translates to CASSQDAGGTYNEQFF.

The chain is built from TRBV6-5 and TRBJ2-3; D is undetermined. Trimming removed 0 bases at V and 2 bases at J, with 9 bases between. CDR3 length: 15 amino acids. In germline, CDR1 is MNHEY, CDR2 SVGAGI. The CDR3 protein is CASSYSSVNTDTQYF. CDR3 sequence (DNA): TGTGCCAGCAGTTACTCGAGTGTCAACACAGATACGCAGTATTTT.

This clonotype appeared a few times. The chain links TRBV15 to TRBJ2-4; D is unresolved. V dropped 1 base and J dropped 13 bases, with 14 bases sitting between them. CDR3 size: 13 residues. Germline V gene data show CDR1 as LNHNV and CDR2 as YYDKDF (reference sequence). CDR3 nucleotides: TGTGCCACCAGCAGAGCTGCGCCTTCAGAGCAGTACTTC. Encoded protein: CATSRAAPSEQYF.

This chain connects TRBV5-4 to TRBJ2-4, with 8 bases identical to TRBD2. The germline V gene encodes CDR1 SGHNT and CDR2 YYREEE (reference sequence). Trimming at V came to 0 bases and at J to 13 bases, leaving 15 bases not matched to a gene. CDR3 length equals 16 residues. The CDR3, as DNA: TGTGCCAGCAGCTTGGCCGCGGGAGGTTCCTACAATGAGCAGTACTTC. As protein: CASSLAAGGSYNEQYF.

This sequence joins TRBV12-3 or TRBV12-4 and TRBJ2-1, with 11 bases aligning to TRBD1. V lost 2 bases to trimming and J lost 8 bases; unmatched junction nucleotides: 5. CDR3 size: 15 residues. The CDR3 loop reads CASSLRTGGPHEQFF. The CDR3 coding sequence is TGTGCCAGCAGTTTACGGACAGGGGGCCCCCATGAGCAGTTCTTC.

This clonotype was counted between two and nine times. The rearrangement joins TRBV7-2 to TRBJ2-1; 7 bases match TRBD1. This CDR3 is built from 16 residues. Germline V CDR1 and CDR2: SGHTA, FQGNSA. With V trimmed by 1 base and J by 5 bases, 8 bases remained unmatched. The CDR3 here is CASSLDSTGSNNEQFF. For the CDR3, the DNA is TGTGCCAGCAGCTTAGACTCGACAGGGAGCAACAATGAGCAGTTCTTC.

This clonotype was found a few times. This rearrangement joins TRBV6-1 to TRBJ2-3; 8 nucleotides agree with TRBD1. CDR1 and CDR2 (germline): MNHNS, SASEGT. The length of the CDR3 is 14 residues. After removal of 7 bases from V and 0 bases from J, the junction contained 3 bases not matched to a gene. CDR3 protein: CASTGQGSTDTQYF. The CDR3 DNA follows: TGTGCCAGCACTGGACAGGGTAGCACAGATACGCAGTATTTT.

This clonotype was detected ten times or more. With a much larger clone just one base away, this may be a read error. The chain couples TRBV11-2 to TRBJ2-5; 7 bases are shared with TRBD1. The length of the CDR3 is 12 residues. Germline CDR1 SGHAT, CDR2 FQNNGV. Germline trimming cut 5 bases from V and 11 bases from J; bases unmatched to any gene: 8. The CDR3 sequence: CASSPGQTTQYF. The CDR3 DNA follows: TGTGCCAGCAGCCCGGGACAGACTACGCAGTACTTC.

This clonotype was recorded a few times. The rearrangement links TRBV18 to TRBJ2-5, with TRBD2 matching over 11 bases. The end of the DNA fits TRBJ2-1 better, so the J call may be wrong. This CDR3 has 15 amino acids. Germline V gene lookup returns CDR1 KGHSH and CDR2 LQKENI. The CDR3 loop reads CASSPLLAGVNEQFF. CDR3 nucleotides: TGTGCCAGCTCACCTCTACTAGCGGGAGTCAATGAGCAGTTCTTC.

In this sample, this clonotype turned up a few times. The V and J genes are TRBV19 and TRBJ2-1; D uncertain. The DNA end is more similar to TRBJ2-5, so the J call may be wrong. CDR3 length: 12 amino acids. CDR1 LNHDA and CDR2 SQIVND come from the germline V gene (reference sequence). The CDR3 DNA sequence: TGTGCCAGTAGTCCCTCAAAAGAGACCCAGTACTTC. This translates into CASSPSKETQYF.

This clonotype was found many times. V gene TRBV10-1 combines with J gene TRBJ2-1, with TRBD2 matching 10 bases. J gave up 0 bases and V 6 bases, and 5 bases lay outside the gene matches. The CDR3 has 16 amino acids. CDR1 is WNHNN, CDR2 SYGVQD, per germline (reference sequence). Here the CDR3 DNA reads TGCGCCAGCAGCTCGGGACTAGCGAGCTCCTACAATGAGCAGTTCTTC. Translated, it gives CASSSGLASSYNEQFF.

About this clonotype: No conserved phenylalanine or tryptophan ends this CDR3, so it is likely a read error. The DNA is left out, because the CDR3 cannot be placed on it with certainty; the CDR3 is given as TCRdb lists it. J is TRBJ2-3 and V is TRBV7-8; TRBD1, the table's D call, lacks a check against the DNA. With termini counted, the CDR3 has 19 amino acids. Per the germline V gene, CDR1 is SGHVS and CDR2 is FQNEAQ. CDR3 residues: CASSLLPVSADLGEQYFGP.

This clonotype appeared many times. The chain uses TRBV6-5 and TRBJ2-1; D is undetermined. The germline gives CDR1 MNHEY, CDR2 SVGAGI. Trimming pared 6 bases from V and 10 bases from J, leaving 16 bases between. The CDR3 is 13 residues long. The DNA of the CDR3 is TGTGCCAGCAGAGCCGACACCCCAGGCGAGCAGTTCTTC. Its translation: CASRADTPGEQFF.

To note about this clonotype: The CDR3 does not close with the conserved phenylalanine or tryptophan, likely indicating a read error. No DNA is shown, since the ends of the CDR3 on it are uncertain; the CDR3 is the one TCRdb lists. The chain is built from TRBV7-2 and TRBJ2-5; the DNA was not used to check the table's D call, TRBD1. Germline-derived CDR1 and CDR2 are SGHTA and FQGNSA. The CDR3 is 14 residues long, ends included. The CDR3 here is CASSFFMGEESRYL.

In its sample, this clonotype ranks as medium-sized. The chain combines TRBV12-3 or TRBV12-4 with TRBJ2-6; 9 bases are a match to TRBD1. V trimming: 3 bases; J trimming: 0 bases; junction bases outside the gene matches: 6. The length of the CDR3 is 18 residues. CDR3 sequence: CASSLMGTGPSGANVLTF. CDR3 sequence (DNA): TGTGCCAGCAGTTTGATGGGGACAGGGCCCTCTGGGGCCAACGTCCTGACTTTC.

This clonotype has ten or more counts. This rearrangement joins TRBV6-5 to TRBJ1-1, with D uncertain. CDR1 MNHEY and CDR2 SVGAGI come from the germline V gene. The V and J ends lost 7 bases and 0 bases respectively, with 18 bases between them. This CDR3 region has 16 residues. For the CDR3, the DNA is TGTGCCAGCATGGTCCGGGCTGGAGGCATGAACACTGAAGCTTTCTTT. This codes for CASMVRAGGMNTEAFF.

In this sample, this clonotype turned up many times. The chain employs TRBV7-9 and TRBJ1-6, with 8 bases fitting TRBD1. V was clipped by 5 bases and J by 8 bases; unmatched bases: 17. The germline gives CDR1 SEHNR, CDR2 FQNEAQ (reference sequence). The CDR3 runs 18 residues. The CDR3 DNA is TGTGCCAGCAGCCACTGGACAGGGACGTCTTATATGGATTCACCCCTCCACTTT. Translating gives CASSHWTGTSYMDSPLHF.

The chain joins TRBV12-3 or TRBV12-4 to TRBJ2-2, with 10 bases matching TRBD1. The CDR3 consists of 17 residues. With 4 bases clipped from V and 16 bases from J, the junction kept 21 bases outside the gene matches. The CDR3 nucleotides are TGTGCCAGCAGTTGGAGGGACAGGGGTGGGGGGACCGGGGCGCAGTTTTTT. Its translation: CASSWRDRGGGTGAQFF.

Regarding this clonotype: The junction departs from the called germline gene at one end, perhaps through a read error. The chain couples TRBV7-2 to TRBJ2-3; D could derive from TRBD1 or TRBD2 (6 bases each). From germline, CDR1 is SGHTA and CDR2 FQGNSA. The CDR3 is 15 amino acids. This chain's CDR3 is CGASTGGRSQDTQYF. The CDR3 coding sequence is TGTGGCGCGAGCACCGGGGGCCGCTCCCAAGATACCCAGTATTTC.